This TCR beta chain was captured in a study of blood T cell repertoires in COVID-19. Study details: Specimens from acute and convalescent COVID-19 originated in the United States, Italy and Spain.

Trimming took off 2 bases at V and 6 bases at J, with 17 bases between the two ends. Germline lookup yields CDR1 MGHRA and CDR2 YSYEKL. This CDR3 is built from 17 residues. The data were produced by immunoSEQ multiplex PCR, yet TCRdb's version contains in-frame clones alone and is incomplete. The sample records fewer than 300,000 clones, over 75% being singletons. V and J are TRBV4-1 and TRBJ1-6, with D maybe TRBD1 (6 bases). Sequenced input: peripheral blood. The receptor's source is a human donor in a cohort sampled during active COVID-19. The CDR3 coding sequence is TGCGCCAGCAGCCAAACCTTGGGGGGGCGCGGTAATTCACCCCTCCACTTT. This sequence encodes CASSQTLGGRGNSPLHF.